The clone carrying this T cell receptor beta chain has at least ten counts. The antigen is unknown. Time point indicated: longitudinal time-point 3. Unsorted libraries were derived from 2 million PBMCs stored at -80 C. The sample belongs to a study of neurological immune-mediated disorders. The CDR3 consists of 15 residues. Deletions cut 2 bases from V and 4 bases from J, with 14 bases between. Germline V gene lookup returns CDR1 SGHRS and CDR2 YFSETQ. The authors made cDNA by 5'RACE with 10-nucleotide random UMIs. TCRdb re-derived calls from the 5' RACE reads in MiXCR, one entry per CDR3 protein. The sample lists around 100,000 distinct CDR3 sequences, about a tenth occurring once. Study-wide results and caveats: The expanded clones of different subjects shared no CDR3 amino acid sequences (suggesting private repertoires in all groups).

The TCR sequence derives from a female donor with HTLV-1-associated myelopathy (HAM/TSP). The rearrangement joins TRBV5-1 to TRBJ2-3, with D uncertain. Input material: PBMCs. The CDR3 DNA follows: TGCGCCAGCAGCTTTGTTTGGACCGGCCCAGATACGCAGTATTTT. Protein sequence: CASSFVWTGPDTQYF.